This T cell receptor beta chain originates from a study of blood T cell repertoires in COVID-19. Libraries were prepared by immunoSEQ multiplex PCR; TCRdb keeps only in-frame clonotypes and omits some of them. The sample lists hundreds of thousands of clones, about 88% occurring once. The CDR3 is 15 amino acids. Trimming left V 1 base short and J 1 base short, with 10 bases between. Germline V gene data show CDR1 as LNHDA and CDR2 as SQIVND (reference sequence). The rearrangement uses TRBV19 and TRBJ1-1; D is uncertain. The sequenced sample was PBMCs or T cells enriched from blood (not recorded which). The TCR originated in a woman in her fifties or sixties who had recovered from COVID-19. CDR3 coding DNA: TGTGCCAGTAGTATAGTGGGAGGGCCGAACACTGAAGCTTTCTTT. Protein sequence: CASSIVGGPNTEAFF.